This TCR beta chain was identified in a study of Graves' ophthalmopathy and Graves' hyperthyroidism. Germline values: CDR1 SEHNR, CDR2 FQNEAQ (reference sequence). The CDR3 is 14 residues long. J lost 3 bases, V lost 5 bases, and 7 bases had no gene match. Amplified TCR beta CDR3 regions were obtained using RNA transcripts as template. A first-round RT-PCR used HTBI primers, followed by a second-round multiplex PCR. MiXCR, run by TCRdb on the multiplex PCR reads, gives a single entry per CDR3 protein. The sample carries 500,000 to 800,000 distinct CDR3 sequences, roughly 41% recorded once. This clonotype was detected many times.

The sample taken for sequencing was peripheral blood. The chain links TRBV7-9 to TRBJ2-7; TRBD2 matches at 7 bases. This clonotype originated in an adult man with Graves' ophthalmopathy. DNA of the CDR3: TGTGCCAGCAGCGCCCGGGACTACTTCTACGAGCAGTACTTC. It encodes CASSARDYFYEQYF.